Here is one T cell receptor beta chain with its context. Its specific antigen is unknown. No clone much larger than this one lies a single base away; base qualities are absent. Per the publication, the time point label means: pretreatment peripheral blood. A total of some 30 patients with locally advanced or metastatic urothelial carcinoma, treated at Memorial Sloan Kettering on a trial protocol, made up the cohort. Peripheral blood mononuclear cells were collected pretreatment and during treatment, with between 1 and 8 total time points per patient. The Qiagen DNeasy Blood extraction kit was used to purify genomic DNA from total PBMCs and tumor samples. PBMCs were collected pretreatment and during treatment, and were isolated and stored as previously described. To estimate absolute template abundance from read counts, synthetic TCR analog templates were spiked into each PCR. The immunoSEQ assay used bias-controlled V and J gene primers to amplify TCRbeta CDR3 regions from genomic DNA. Rearranged TCRbeta segments were sequenced at approximately 20X coverage. The original pipeline was this. Sequencing errors were corrected by clustering, and CDR3s were annotated against IMGT so that V, D and J genes could be assigned. Only productive TCRbeta rearrangements were used in downstream analyses, excluding out-of-frame or stop-codon sequences. To compute clonality, Shannon entropy was normalized by the log of the number of unique productive sequences and then subtracted from one. Fisher's exact test with Benjamini-Hochberg correction, at a threshold of adjusted p below 0.01, was used to find clones that differed between time points or between blood and tumor. TCRdb retrieved this table from immuneACCESS and kept in-frame rearrangements only. Not all clones are present; in checked studies, unresolved V genes account for under half, and no reason is known for the remainder. V, J and clone size reflect that table, while D and trimming were determined from the DNA. The sample yields tens of thousands of clones; 70% to 90% were counted once. The ten most abundant clones make up 14% to 15% of the sample.

The data derive from a study of PD-L1 blockade in urothelial cancer (dated by TCRdb to 2016 to 2017). Concerning the study at large: All patients started therapy in about 2014 and received atezolizumab 1,200 mg intravenously every 3 weeks. Patients had an ECOG performance status of 0 or 1 and had received between 0 and 3 prior chemotherapy regimens. In the same patients who had TCR sequencing, pretreatment tumors also underwent whole exome sequencing and RNA sequencing. An exploratory multi-omic analysis was conducted of the somatic, immune and clinical correlates of response to PD-L1 blockade with atezolizumab in urothelial cancer. Under 30 patients had pretreatment blood TCR-seq, about 24 had at least one posttreatment blood collection, and about 24 had tumor TCR-seq. Durable clinical benefit meant progression-free survival longer than 6 months, and TCR features were also tested against progression-free and overall survival. Pretreatment tumor samples, along with matched peripheral blood serially collected before and after atezolizumab treatment, were subjected to TCR sequencing. A median of about 150,000 T cells and 83,000 or so unique TCRs was obtained from blood samples, and a median clonality of around 0.08 was observed. About 90% of the roughly 29 patients were males with bladder-origin urothelial cancer, and about 60% of the 29 reported a prior smoking history. Durable clinical benefit was achieved by nine patients but not by the remaining 20. Blood samples were analyzed 3 weeks after the start of treatment (second dose) and 6 weeks after the start of treatment.

General conclusions and limits of the study: Among patients with durable benefit, tumor-associated TCR clones showed greater expansion in peripheral blood 3 weeks after treatment started (n of about 20, p = 0.022). A pretreatment peripheral blood TCR clonality below the median was linked to improved progression-free and overall survival. Small sample size (n ≈ 27) and many exploratory analyses mean the results are intended to be hypothesis-generating.

The sample was PBMCs, taken around atezolizumab (anti-PD-L1) treatment. The source is a man in his 60s with urothelial cancer.

The CDR3 amino acid sequence is: CASRRVSEQFF. The DNA is TGTGCCAGCAGGAGGGTCAGTGAGCAGTTCTTC. The rearranged chain carries TRBV2 and TRBJ2-1, with a weak D call of TRBD2 (5 bases match). According to the germline V gene, CDR1 reads SNHLY and CDR2 reads FYNNEI. V is clipped by 6 bases and J by 9 bases, and the sequence between their germline boundaries is 9 bases long. The CDR3 covers 11 residues, taking in both the cysteine and the phenylalanine. The CDR3 DNA has 33 bases and is translated from base 1.